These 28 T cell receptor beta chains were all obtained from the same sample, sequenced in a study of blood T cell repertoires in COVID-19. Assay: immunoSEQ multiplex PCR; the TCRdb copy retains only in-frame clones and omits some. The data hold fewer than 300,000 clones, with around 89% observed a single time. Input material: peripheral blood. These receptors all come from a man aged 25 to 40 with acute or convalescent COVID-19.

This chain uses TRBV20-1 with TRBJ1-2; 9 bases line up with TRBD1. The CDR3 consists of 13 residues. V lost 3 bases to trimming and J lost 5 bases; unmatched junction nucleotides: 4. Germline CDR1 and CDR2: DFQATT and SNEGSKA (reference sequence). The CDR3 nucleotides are TGCAGTGCTAGTCAGGGACAGGGATATGGCTACACCTTC. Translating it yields CSASQGQGYGYTF.

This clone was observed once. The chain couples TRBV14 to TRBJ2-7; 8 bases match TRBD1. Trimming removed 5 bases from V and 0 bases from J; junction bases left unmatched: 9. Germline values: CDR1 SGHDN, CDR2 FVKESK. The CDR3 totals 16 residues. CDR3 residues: CASSGQIGQGSYEQYF. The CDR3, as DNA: TGTGCCAGCAGCGGACAGATAGGACAGGGCTCCTACGAGCAGTACTTC. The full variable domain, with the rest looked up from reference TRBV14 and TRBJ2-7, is EAGVTQFPSHSVIEKGQTVTLRCDPISGHDNLYWYRRVMGKEIKFLLHFVKESKQDESGMPNNRFLAERTGGTYSTLKVQPAELEDSGVYFCASSGQIGQGSYEQYFGPGTRLTVT.

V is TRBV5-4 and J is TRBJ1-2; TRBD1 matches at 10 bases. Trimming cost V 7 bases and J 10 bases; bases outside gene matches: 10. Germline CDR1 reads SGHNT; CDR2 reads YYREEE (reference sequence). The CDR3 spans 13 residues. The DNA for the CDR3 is TGTGCCAGCGGAAGCGGGGACAGGGGTGACTACACCTTC. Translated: CASGSGDRGDYTF.

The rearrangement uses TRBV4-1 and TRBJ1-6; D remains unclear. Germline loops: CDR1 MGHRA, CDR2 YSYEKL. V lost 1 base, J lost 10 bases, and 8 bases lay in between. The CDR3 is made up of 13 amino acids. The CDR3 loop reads CASSQVERSPLHF. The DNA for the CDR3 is TGCGCCAGCAGCCAAGTAGAGAGGTCACCCCTCCACTTT.

CDR3 region: CASSGDRGNYGYTF. In DNA form, the CDR3 reads TGTGCCAGCAGCGGAGACAGGGGCAACTATGGCTACACCTTC. V and J are TRBV7-9 and TRBJ1-2; 8 bases match TRBD1. V was pared by 5 bases and J by 2 bases, with 4 bases of the junction left unmatched. Germline CDR1 and CDR2: SEHNR and FQNEAQ (reference sequence). This CDR3 has 14 residues.

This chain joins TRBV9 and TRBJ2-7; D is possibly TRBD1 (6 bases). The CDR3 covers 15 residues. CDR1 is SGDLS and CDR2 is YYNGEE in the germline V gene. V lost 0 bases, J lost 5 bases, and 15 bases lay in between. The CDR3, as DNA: TGTGCCAGCAGCGTAGCAGACAGGTCCAGGGACGAGCAGTACTTC. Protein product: CASSVADRSRDEQYF. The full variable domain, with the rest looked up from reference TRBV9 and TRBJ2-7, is DSGVTQTPKHLITATGQRVTLRCSPRSGDLSVYWYQQSLDQGLQFLIQYYNGEERAKGNILERFSAQQFPDLHSELNLSSLELGDSALYFCASSVADRSRDEQYFGPGTRLTVT.

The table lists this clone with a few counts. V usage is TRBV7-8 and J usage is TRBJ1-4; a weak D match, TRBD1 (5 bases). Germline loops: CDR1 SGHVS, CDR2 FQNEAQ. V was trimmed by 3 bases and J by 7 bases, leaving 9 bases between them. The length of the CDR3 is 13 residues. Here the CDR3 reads CASSLGRGEKLFF. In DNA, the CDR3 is TGTGCCAGCAGCTTGGGGAGGGGTGAAAAACTGTTTTTT. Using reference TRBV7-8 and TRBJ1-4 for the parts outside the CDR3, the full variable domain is GAGVSQSPRYKVAKRGQDVALRCDPISGHVSLFWYQQALGQGPEFLTYFQNEAQLDKSGLPSDRFFAERPEGSVSTLKIQRTQQEDSAVYLCASSLGRGEKLFFGSGTQLSVL.

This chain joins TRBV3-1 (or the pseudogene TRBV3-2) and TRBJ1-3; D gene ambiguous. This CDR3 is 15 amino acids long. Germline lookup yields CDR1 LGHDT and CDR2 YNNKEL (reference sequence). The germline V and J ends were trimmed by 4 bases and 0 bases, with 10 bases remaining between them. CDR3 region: CASSLDTVSGNTIYF. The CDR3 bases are TGTGCCAGCAGCCTTGACACCGTCTCTGGAAACACCATATATTTT.

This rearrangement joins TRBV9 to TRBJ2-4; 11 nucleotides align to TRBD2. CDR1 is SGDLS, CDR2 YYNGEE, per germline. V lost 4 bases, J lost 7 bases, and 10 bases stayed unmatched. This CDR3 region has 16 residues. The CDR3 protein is CASSPKTSGELNIQYF. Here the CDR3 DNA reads TGTGCCAGCAGCCCCAAGACTAGCGGGGAACTGAACATTCAGTACTTC.

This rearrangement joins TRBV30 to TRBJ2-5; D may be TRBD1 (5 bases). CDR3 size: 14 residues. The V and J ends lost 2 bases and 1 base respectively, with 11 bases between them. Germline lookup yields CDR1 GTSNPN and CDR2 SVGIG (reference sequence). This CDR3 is CAWSRGTVQETQYF. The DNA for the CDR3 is TGTGCCTGGAGTAGGGGAACAGTCCAAGAGACCCAGTACTTC.

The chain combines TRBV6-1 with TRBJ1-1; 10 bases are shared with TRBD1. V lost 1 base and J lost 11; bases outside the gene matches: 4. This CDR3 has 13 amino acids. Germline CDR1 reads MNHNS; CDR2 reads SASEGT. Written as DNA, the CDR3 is TGTGCCAGCAGTGAAGTCGACAGGGGGCCGGCTTTCTTT. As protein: CASSEVDRGPAFF.

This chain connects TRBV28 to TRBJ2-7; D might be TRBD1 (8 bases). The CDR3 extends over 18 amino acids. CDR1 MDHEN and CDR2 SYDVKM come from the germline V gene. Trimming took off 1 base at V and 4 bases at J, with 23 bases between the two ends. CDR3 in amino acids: CASSLLVGGGQVGYEQYF. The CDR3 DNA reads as TGTGCCAGCAGTTTATTGGTTGGCGGGGGACAGGTCGGATACGAGCAGTACTTC.

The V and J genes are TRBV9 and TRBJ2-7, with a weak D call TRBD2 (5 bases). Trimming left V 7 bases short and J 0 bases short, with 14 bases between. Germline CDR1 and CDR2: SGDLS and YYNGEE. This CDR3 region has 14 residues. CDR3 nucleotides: TGTGCCAGCGGAAAGCGGTCGAACTCCTACGAGCAGTACTTC. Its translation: CASGKRSNSYEQYF.

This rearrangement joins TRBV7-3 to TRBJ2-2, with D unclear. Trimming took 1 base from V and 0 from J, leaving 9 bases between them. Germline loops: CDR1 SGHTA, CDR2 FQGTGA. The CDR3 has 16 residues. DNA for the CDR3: TGTGCCAGCAGCTTAATTGGCACCTCGAACACCGGGGAGCTGTTTTTT. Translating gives CASSLIGTSNTGELFF.

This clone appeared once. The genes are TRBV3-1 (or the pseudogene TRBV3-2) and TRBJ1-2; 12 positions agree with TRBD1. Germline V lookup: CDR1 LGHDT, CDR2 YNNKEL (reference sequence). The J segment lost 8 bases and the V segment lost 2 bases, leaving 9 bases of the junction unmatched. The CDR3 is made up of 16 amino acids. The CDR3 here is CASSQSGGQGARGYTF. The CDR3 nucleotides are TGTGCCAGCAGCCAAAGTGGGGGACAGGGGGCGCGGGGCTACACCTTC.

The CDR3 coding sequence is TGTGCCAGCAGCGTAGAGCGAGTATCCGAGACCCAGTACTTC. This codes for CASSVERVSETQYF. The genes are TRBV9 and TRBJ2-5; no clear D gene. The CDR3 is 14 residues long. V lost 0 bases and J lost 5, with 11 bases in between. Per germline, CDR1 SGDLS and CDR2 YYNGEE.

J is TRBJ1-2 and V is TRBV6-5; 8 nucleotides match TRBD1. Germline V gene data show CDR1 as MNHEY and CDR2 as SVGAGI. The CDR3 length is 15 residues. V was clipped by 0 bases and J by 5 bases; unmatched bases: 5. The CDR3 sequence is CASSYSGYRGYGYTF. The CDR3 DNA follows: TGTGCCAGCAGTTACTCGGGATACAGGGGGTATGGCTACACCTTC.

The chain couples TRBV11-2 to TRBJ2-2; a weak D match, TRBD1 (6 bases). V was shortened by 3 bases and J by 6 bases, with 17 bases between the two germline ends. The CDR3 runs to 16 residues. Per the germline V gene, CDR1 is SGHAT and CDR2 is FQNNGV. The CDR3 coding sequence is TGTGCCAGCAGCTTGAAAACAGGGCTTTACCCCGGGGAGCTGTTTTTT. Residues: CASSLKTGLYPGELFF.

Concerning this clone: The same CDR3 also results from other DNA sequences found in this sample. CDR3 loop: CASSHYNEQFF. CDR3 in DNA: TGTGCCAGCAGTCATTACAATGAGCAGTTCTTC. The chain carries TRBV27 and TRBJ2-1; D unclear. CDR1 MNHEY and CDR2 SMNVEV come from the germline V gene (reference sequence). V was clipped by 5 bases and J by 4 bases, with 3 bases between them. The CDR3 is 11 residues long.

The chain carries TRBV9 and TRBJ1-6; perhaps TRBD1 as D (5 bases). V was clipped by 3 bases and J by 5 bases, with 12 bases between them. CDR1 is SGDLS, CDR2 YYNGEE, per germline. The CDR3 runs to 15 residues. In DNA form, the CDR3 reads TGTGCCAGCAGCGCCGGGGGATCTAATAATTCACCCCTCCACTTT. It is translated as CASSAGGSNNSPLHF. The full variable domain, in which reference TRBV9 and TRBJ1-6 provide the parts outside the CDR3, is DSGVTQTPKHLITATGQRVTLRCSPRSGDLSVYWYQQSLDQGLQFLIQYYNGEERAKGNILERFSAQQFPDLHSELNLSSLELGDSALYFCASSAGGSNNSPLHFGNGTRLTVT.

DNA of the CDR3: TGTGCCAGCAGCTCCCCGTACGGAGGGACGGCGAACACTGAAGCTTTCTTT. Its translation: CASSSPYGGTANTEAFF. V is TRBV7-9 and J is TRBJ1-1, with a weak D call TRBD1 (5 bases). Germline CDR1 is SEHNR and CDR2 is FQNEAQ (reference sequence). The ends were cut back, 4 bases at V and 1 base at J, with 19 bases in the middle. This CDR3 has 17 amino acids.

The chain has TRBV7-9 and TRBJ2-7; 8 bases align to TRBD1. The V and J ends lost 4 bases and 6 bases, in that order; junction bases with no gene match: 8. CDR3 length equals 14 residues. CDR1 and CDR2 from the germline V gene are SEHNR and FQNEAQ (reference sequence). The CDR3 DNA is TGTGCCAGCAGCTACCGACAGGGGAGTAGCGAGCAGTACTTC. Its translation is CASSYRQGSSEQYF.

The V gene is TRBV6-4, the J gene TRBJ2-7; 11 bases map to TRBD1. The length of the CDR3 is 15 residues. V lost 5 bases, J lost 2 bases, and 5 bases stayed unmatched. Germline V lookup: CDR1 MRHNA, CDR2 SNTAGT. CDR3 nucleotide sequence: TGTGCCAGCAGTATGGACAGGGGGCTTCCCTACGAGCAGTACTTC. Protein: CASSMDRGLPYEQYF.

CDR3 region: CASSLAGGTGQETQYF. The CDR3 DNA sequence: TGCGCCAGCAGCTTGGCTGGAGGGACAGGACAAGAGACCCAGTACTTC. The V gene is TRBV5-1, the J gene TRBJ2-5; 8 bases line up with TRBD1. Germline-derived CDR1 and CDR2 are SGHRS and YFSETQ. Unmatched junction bases numbered 6, after V lost 0 bases and J lost 2 bases. The CDR3 consists of 16 residues.

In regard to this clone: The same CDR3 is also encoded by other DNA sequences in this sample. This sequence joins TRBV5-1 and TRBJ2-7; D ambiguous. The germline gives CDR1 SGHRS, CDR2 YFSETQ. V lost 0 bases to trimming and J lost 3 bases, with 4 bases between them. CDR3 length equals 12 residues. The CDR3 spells CASSLGGYEQYF. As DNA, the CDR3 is TGCGCCAGCAGCTTGGGCGGCTACGAGCAGTACTTC.

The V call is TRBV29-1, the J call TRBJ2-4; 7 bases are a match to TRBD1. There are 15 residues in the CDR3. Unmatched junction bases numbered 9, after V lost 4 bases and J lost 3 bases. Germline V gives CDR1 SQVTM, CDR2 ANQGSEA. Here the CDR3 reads CSVAGTASYKNIQYF. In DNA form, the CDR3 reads TGCAGCGTTGCCGGGACAGCGAGTTACAAAAACATTCAGTACTTC. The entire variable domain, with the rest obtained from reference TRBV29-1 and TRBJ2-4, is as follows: SAVISQKPSRDICQRGTSLTIQCQVDSQVTMMFWYRQQPGQSLTLIATANQGSEATYESGFVIDKFPISRPNLTFSTLTVSNMSPEDSSIYLCSVAGTASYKNIQYFGAGTRLSVL.

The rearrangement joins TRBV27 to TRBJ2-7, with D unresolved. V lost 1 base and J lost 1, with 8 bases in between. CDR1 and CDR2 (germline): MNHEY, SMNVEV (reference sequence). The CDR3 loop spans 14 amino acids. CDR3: CASSLWSESYEQYF. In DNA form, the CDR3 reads TGTGCCAGCAGTTTATGGAGCGAATCCTACGAGCAGTACTTC.

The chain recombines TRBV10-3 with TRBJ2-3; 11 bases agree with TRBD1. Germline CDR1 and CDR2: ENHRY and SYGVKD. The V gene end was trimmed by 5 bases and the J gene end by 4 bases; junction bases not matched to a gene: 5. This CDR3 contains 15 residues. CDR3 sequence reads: CAISPGQGVADTQYF. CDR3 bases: TGTGCCATCAGTCCGGGACAGGGGGTGGCAGATACGCAGTATTTT.